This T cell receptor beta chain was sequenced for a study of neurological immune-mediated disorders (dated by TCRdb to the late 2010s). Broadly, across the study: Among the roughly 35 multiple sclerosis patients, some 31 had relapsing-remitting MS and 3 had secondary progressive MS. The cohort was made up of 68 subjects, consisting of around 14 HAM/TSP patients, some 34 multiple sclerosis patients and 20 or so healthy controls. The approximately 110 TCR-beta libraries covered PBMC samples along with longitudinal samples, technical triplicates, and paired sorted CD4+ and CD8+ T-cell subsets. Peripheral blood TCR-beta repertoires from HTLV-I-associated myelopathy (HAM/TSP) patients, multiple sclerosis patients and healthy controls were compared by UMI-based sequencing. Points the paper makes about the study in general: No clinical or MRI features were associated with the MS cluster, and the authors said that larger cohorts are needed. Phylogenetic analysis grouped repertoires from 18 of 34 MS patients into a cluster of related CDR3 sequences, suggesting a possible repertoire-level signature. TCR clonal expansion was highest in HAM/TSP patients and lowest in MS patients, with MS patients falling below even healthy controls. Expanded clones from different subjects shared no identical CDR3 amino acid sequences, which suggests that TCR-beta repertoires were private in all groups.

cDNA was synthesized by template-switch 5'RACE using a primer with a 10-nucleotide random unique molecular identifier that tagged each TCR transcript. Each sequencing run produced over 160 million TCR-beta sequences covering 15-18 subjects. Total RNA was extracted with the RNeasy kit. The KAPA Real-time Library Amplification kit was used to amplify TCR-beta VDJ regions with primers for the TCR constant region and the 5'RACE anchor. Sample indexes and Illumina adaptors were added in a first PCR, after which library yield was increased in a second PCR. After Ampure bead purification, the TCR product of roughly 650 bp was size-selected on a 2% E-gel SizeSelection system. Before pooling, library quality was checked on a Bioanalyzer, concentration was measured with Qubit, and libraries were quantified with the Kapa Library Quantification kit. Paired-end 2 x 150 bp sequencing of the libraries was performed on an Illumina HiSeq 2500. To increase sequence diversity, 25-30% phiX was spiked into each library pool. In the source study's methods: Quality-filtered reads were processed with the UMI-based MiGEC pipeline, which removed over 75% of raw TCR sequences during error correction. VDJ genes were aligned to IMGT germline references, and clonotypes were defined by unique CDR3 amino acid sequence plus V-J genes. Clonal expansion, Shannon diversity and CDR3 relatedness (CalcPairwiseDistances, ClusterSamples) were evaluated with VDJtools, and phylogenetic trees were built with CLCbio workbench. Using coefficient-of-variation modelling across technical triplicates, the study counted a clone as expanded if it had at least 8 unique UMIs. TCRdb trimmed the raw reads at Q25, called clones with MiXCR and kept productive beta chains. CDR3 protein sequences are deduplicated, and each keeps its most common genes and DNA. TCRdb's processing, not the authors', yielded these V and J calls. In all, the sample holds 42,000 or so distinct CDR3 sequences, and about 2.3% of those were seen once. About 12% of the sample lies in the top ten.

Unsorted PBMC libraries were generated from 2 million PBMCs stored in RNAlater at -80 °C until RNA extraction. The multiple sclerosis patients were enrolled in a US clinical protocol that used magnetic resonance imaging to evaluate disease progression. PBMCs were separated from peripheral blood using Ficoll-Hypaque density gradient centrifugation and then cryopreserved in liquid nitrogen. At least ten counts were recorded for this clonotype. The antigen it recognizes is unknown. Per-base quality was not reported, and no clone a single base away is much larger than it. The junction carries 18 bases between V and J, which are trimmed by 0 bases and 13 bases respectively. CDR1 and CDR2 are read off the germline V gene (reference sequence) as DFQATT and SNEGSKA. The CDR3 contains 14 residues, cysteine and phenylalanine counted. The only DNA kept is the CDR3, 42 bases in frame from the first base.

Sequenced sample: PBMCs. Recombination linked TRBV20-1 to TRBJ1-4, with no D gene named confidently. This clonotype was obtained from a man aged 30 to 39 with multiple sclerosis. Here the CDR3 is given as CSARDFRPSGRLFF. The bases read TGCAGTGCTAGAGATTTCCGGCCTTCTGGAAGACTGTTTTTT.